The 7 T cell receptor beta chains below come from one sample, sequenced in a study of spatial heterogeneity in lung cancer (dated by TCRdb to between 2017 and 2020). Read against the paper, the sample's time point label means: blood at routine non-recurrence follow-up after resection. Whole RNA extracted from tumor and nontumor lung tissue, or from cryopreserved PBMC samples, was used for TCR sequencing without cell sorting. Preparation of the library involved 5' RACE. The sequencing machine was a NextSeq 500. TCRdb reanalyzed the raw reads on its own, using fastp at Q25 for trimming and MiXCR for clone calling, and kept in-frame beta chains. CDR3 protein duplicates are merged, each entry listing the most common genes and DNA. Present in this sample are about 120,000 distinct CDR3 sequences, more than 9% of which were seen just once. The ten largest make up roughly 17% of the sample. Sequenced material: PBMCs, taken at follow-up. Receptors were obtained from a male donor with early-stage non-small cell lung cancer.

This clonotype was found a few times. The rearrangement joins TRBV7-6 to TRBJ1-4, with D unresolved. The CDR3 loop spans 18 amino acids. CDR1 and CDR2 (germline): SGHVS, FNYEAQ. Trimming removed 1 base at V and 3 bases at J, with 18 bases between. This chain's CDR3 is CASSLDHLVGLANEKLFF. For the CDR3, the DNA is TGTGCCAGCAGCTTAGATCATTTGGTGGGCTTGGCTAATGAAAAACTGTTTTTT.

This clonotype occurred many times. The chain carries TRBV6-2 or TRBV6-3 and TRBJ2-7; D remains ambiguous. CDR1 is MNHEY and CDR2 is SVGEGT in the germline V gene. The CDR3 spans 14 residues. V shed 8 bases and J shed 6 bases, with 20 bases lying between them. As DNA, the CDR3 is TGTGCCAGCGCACACGGCAGGTCCCTGTCCGAGCAGTACTTC. It encodes CASAHGRSLSEQYF.

This clonotype was found many times. This rearrangement joins TRBV13 to TRBJ1-1; the D gene is possibly TRBD1 (5 bases). V lost 2 bases and J 5 bases, leaving 18 bases between the germline ends. CDR1 is PRHDT, CDR2 FYEKMQ, per germline (reference sequence). The CDR3 sequence is 16 residues long. CDR3 nucleotides: TGTGCCAGCAGCTTAAGGGGCCCACATACAGGTACTGAAGCTTTCTTT. Translating gives CASSLRGPHTGTEAFF. Filled out from reference TRBV13 and TRBJ1-1, the complete variable domain reads AAGVIQSPRHLIKEKRETATLKCYPIPRHDTVYWYQQGPGQDPQFLISFYEKMQSDKGSIPDRFSAQQFSDYHSELNMSSLELGDSALYFCASSLRGPHTGTEAFFGQGTRLTVV.

This clonotype has only one observation. A junction boundary mismatches the germline segment, possibly from a read error. The chain combines TRBV5-5 with TRBJ2-2; D is possibly TRBD1 (6 bases). Germline CDR1 reads SGHKS; CDR2 reads YYEKEE (reference sequence). The CDR3 contains 15 residues. The CDR3 sequence: CASSFRDINTGELSF. The CDR3 DNA sequence: TGTGCCAGCAGCTTCAGGGACATCAATACCGGGGAGCTGTCTTTT.

The chain is built from TRBV18 and TRBJ1-1; 7 positions agree with TRBD1. Trimming took 3 bases from V and 0 from J; bases not matched to a gene: 10. The germline V gene encodes CDR1 KGHSH and CDR2 LQKENI. This CDR3 has 17 residues. The CDR3 region is CASSPATGDNMNTEAFF. CDR3 in DNA: TGTGCCAGCTCACCCGCTACAGGGGACAACATGAACACTGAAGCTTTCTTT.

V and J are TRBV6-5 and TRBJ1-4; TRBD1 matches 8 bases. The CDR3 length is 13 residues. Per the germline V gene, CDR1 is MNHEY and CDR2 is SVGAGI. With V trimmed by 5 bases and J by 5 bases, 1 base remained unmatched. The CDR3 nucleotides read TGTGCCAGCAGTCGACAGGGGAATGAAAAACTGTTTTTT. It translates to CASSRQGNEKLFF.

This clonotype turned up a few times. The chain joins TRBV12-3 or TRBV12-4 to TRBJ2-2; D is ambiguous. This CDR3 is built from 16 residues. Trimming stripped 2 bases from V and 1 base from J, with 11 bases between. The CDR3 nucleotides are TGTGCCAGCAGTTTACGTCAGCTTCGGAACACCGGGGAGCTGTTTTTT. Its protein is CASSLRQLRNTGELFF.